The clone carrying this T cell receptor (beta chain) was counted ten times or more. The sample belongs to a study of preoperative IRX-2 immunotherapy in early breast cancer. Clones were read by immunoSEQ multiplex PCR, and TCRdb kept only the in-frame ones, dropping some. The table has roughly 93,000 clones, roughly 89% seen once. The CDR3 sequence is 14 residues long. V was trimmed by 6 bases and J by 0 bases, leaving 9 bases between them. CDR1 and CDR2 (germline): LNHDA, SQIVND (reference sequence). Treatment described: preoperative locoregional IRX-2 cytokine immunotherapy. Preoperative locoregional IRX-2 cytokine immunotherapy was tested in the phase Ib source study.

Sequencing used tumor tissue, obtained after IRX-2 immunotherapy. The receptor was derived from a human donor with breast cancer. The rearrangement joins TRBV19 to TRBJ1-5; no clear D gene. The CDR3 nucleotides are TGTGCCAGTAGGAGAGCCTATAGCAATCAGCCCCAGCATTTT. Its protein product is CASRRAYSNQPQHF.